This T cell receptor beta chain appears in the sequencing data of a study of spatial heterogeneity in lung cancer. Regarding time point: sample taken at primary tumor resection. This clonotype was observed many times. Its antigen is not known. TCR cDNA molecules each carried a unique molecular identifier. In TCRdb, the 5' RACE reads were re-called with MiXCR into one record per CDR3 protein. The table lists 5,600 or so distinct CDR3 sequences, more than 4% of them singletons. Study outcomes and limitations: How many expanded intratumoral alpha and beta TCRs were present tracked the tumor mutation count, which was a count of nonsynonymous mutations.

The starting material was lung tumor tissue, obtained at surgery. The clonotype was recovered from a male donor with early-stage non-small cell lung cancer.

CDR3 residues: CASSLATTSYEQYF. The CDR3, as DNA: TGTGCCAGCAGTTTAGCTACAACCTCCTACGAGCAGTACTTC. This chain connects TRBV12-3 or TRBV12-4 to TRBJ2-7; no definite D call. The V gene lost 0 bases and the J gene lost 0 bases, with 6 bases spanning the gap. The CDR3 has 14 amino acids.